Listed below are T cell receptor beta chains from one sample, sequenced in a study of CXCR3-negative and CXCR3-positive naive CD8 T cells. TCRdb derives one entry per CDR3 protein from the 5' RACE reads, leaving out DNA. Its listing shows under 150,000 distinct CDR3 sequences. The sequenced sample was naive CXCR3+ CD8+ T cells from blood. These receptors all stem from a human donor in good health. Some clones in this sample may be carry-over from other donors' samples. CDR3s include the opening cysteine and the closing phenylalanine or tryptophan.

v_call	j_call	cdr3_aa
TRBV7-9	TRBJ2-6	CASSLTEGHGANVLTF
TRBV20-1	TRBJ2-7	CSARTASGRATYEQYF
TRBV6-2/TRBV6-3	TRBJ1-1	CASSLMNTEAFF
TRBV7-9	TRBJ2-2	CASSSLHNANTGELFF
TRBV7-8	TRBJ2-1	CASSLDEAGSYNEQFF
TRBV13	TRBJ2-7	CASSSGSGRAPYEQYF
TRBV7-9	TRBJ2-3	CASRTIAGLTDTQYF
TRBV29-1	TRBJ1-3	CSVEEGDRGRYTIYF
TRBV7-9	TRBJ2-7	CASSPPGLTYEQYF
TRBV14	TRBJ1-1	CASIQEGLGNTEAFF
TRBV13	TRBJ2-5	CASSARLAGFQETQYF
TRBV6-5	TRBJ1-3	CANKLRLVGNTIYF
TRBV24-1	TRBJ2-1	CATSSYDEQFF
TRBV10-2	TRBJ1-1	CASSVSLMNTEAFF
TRBV29-1	TRBJ1-1	CSVPGGGDTEAFF
TRBV29-1	TRBJ2-1	CSAPGLAGGSYNEQFF
TRBV14	TRBJ2-5	CASSPQLASSRETQYF
TRBV7-9	TRBJ2-5	CASSSNEPGRLKETQYF
TRBV6-2/TRBV6-3	TRBJ2-7	CASNLAGPYYEQYF
TRBV29-1	TRBJ2-2	CSVEDGAGTGELFF
TRBV28	TRBJ2-3	CASSEAGGLPTQYF
TRBV7-9	TRBJ2-3	CASSLVPGSNTDTQYF
TRBV29-1	TRBJ2-1	CSVAGGAHNEQFF
TRBV7-9	TRBJ2-1	CASSLRAGNNEQFF
TRBV27	TRBJ2-7	CASSPFRTVYEQYF
TRBV19	TRBJ1-5	CASSLTEYSNQPQHF
TRBV20-1	TRBJ1-1	CSARAPRDSHEAFF
TRBV5-5	TRBJ1-1	CASSLGEGTVEAFF
TRBV25-1	TRBJ2-7	CASSVQVEQYF
TRBV29-1	TRBJ1-2	CSVGTGDNYGYTF
TRBV7-9	TRBJ1-6	CASSFSGLGEHSPLHF
TRBV9	TRBJ2-2	CASSVHNTGELFF
TRBV20-1	TRBJ2-7	CSAYPGLASYEQYF
TRBV27	TRBJ2-7	CASSFSGKPYEQYF
TRBV12-3/TRBV12-4	TRBJ2-3	CASSSSGPPSFTDTQYF
TRBV7-9	TRBJ2-5	CASSLVSGGQETQYF
TRBV6-6	TRBJ2-1	CASSLDSLSYNEQFF
TRBV12-3/TRBV12-4	TRBJ2-3	CASSLYYPDTQYF
TRBV12-3/TRBV12-4	TRBJ2-5	CASSQTGTSGEETQYF
TRBV14	TRBJ2-7	CASSQDYYEQYF
TRBV5-6	TRBJ2-7	CASSPSGELYEQYF
TRBV29-1	TRBJ2-3	CSVTGRAGGPFELDTQYF
TRBV28	TRBJ2-7	CASASNSGSYEQYF
TRBV7-9	TRBJ1-1	CASSFPKQAEAFF
TRBV2	TRBJ1-1	CAKGQGYTEAFF
TRBV18	TRBJ1-1	CASSPGSFLNTEAFF
TRBV7-2	TRBJ2-1	CASSLVFPYNEQFF
TRBV28	TRBJ2-1	CASSARRDSPNEQFF
TRBV21-1	TRBJ2-1	CASRSGQGEGNEQFF
TRBV12-3/TRBV12-4	TRBJ2-7	CASSLNGGPFEQYF
TRBV7-9	TRBJ2-7	CASSSGTTSYEQYF
TRBV5-1	TRBJ2-1	CASSSTGDTYNEQFF
TRBV7-2	TRBJ2-3	CASSLDSFSGTQYF
TRBV7-2	TRBJ2-3	CASSLAPGRDRNTDTQYF
TRBV5-1	TRBJ1-1	CASTPASGGDTEAFF
TRBV4-1	TRBJ2-3	CASSHSLAGDSTDTQYF
TRBV29-1	TRBJ2-7	CSVEGGVMSEQYF
TRBV5-6	TRBJ2-7	CASSLAGHEQYF